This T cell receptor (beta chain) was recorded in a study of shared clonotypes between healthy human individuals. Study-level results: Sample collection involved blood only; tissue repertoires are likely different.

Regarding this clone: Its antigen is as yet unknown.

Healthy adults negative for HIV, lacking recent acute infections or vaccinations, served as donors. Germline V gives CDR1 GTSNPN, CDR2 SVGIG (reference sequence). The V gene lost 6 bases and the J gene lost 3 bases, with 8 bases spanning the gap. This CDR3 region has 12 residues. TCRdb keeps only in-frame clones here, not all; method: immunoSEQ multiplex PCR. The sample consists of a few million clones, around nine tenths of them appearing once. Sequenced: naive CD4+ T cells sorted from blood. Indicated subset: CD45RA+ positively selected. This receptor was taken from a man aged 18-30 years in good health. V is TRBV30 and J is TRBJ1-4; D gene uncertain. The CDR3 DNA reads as TGTGCCTGCCGGGCCTCTAATGAAAAACTGTTTTTT. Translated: CACRASNEKLFF.